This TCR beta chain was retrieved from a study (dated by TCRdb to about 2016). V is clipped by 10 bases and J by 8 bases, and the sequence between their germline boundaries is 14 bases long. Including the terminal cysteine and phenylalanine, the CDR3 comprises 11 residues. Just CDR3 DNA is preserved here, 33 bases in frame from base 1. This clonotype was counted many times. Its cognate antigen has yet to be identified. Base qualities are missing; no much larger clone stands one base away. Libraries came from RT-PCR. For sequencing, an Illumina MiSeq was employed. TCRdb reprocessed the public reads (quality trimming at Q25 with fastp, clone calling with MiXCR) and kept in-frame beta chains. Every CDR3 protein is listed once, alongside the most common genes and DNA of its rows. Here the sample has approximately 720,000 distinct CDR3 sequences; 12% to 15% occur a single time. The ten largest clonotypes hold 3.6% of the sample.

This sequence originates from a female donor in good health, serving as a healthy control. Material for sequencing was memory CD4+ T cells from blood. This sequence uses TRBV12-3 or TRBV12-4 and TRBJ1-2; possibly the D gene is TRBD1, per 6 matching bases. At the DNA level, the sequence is TGTGCCACCCGGGGGGCGGGCGGCTACACCTTC. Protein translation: CATRGAGGYTF.